This TCR beta chain was recorded in a study of blood T cells in healthy people across ages. Study-level findings and limits: Donor CMV status was unknown, possibly confounding expanded clonotype changes. A strong correlation between TCR beta diversity and naive T cell percentage was seen. Because sorting was not performed, PBMCs prevented conclusive naive versus antigen-experienced comparison.

A second about 6 to 12 cycle PCR used barcoded and J-beta primers. Each CDR3 protein gets one entry after TCRdb re-called the 5' RACE reads with MiXCR. The sample lists about 1.6 million distinct CDR3 sequences; 30% to 40% were seen once. In the case of this clonotype: The antigen remains unidentified.

Germline lookup yields CDR1 SEHNR and CDR2 FQNEAQ (reference sequence). CDR3 length: 13 amino acids. Total RNA was extracted at no less than 5 micrograms per sample. This sequence originates from a woman aged 25 to 39 in good health. The chain joins TRBV7-9 to TRBJ2-5; D may correspond to TRBD1 or TRBD2 (5 bases each). With the DNA end fitting TRBJ2-7 better, the J assignment may be wrong. Sequenced material: blood. CDR3 sequence reads: CASSHGTDLEQYF. CDR3 sequence (DNA): TGTGCCAGCAGTCACGGGACCGACCTCGAGCAGTACTTC.